This passage covers 13 T cell receptor beta chains from one sample sequenced in a study of cytomegalovirus exposure and HLA in healthy donors. Some clones are missing from TCRdb's copy, which holds only in-frame ones; the method was immunoSEQ multiplex PCR. In the table there are 71,000 or so clones, about 94% of which are singletons. Sample: PBMCs. These receptors were taken from a woman under 30 in good health and CMV-seronegative.

This chain joins TRBV29-1 and TRBJ2-7, with 14 bases aligning to TRBD2. The germline V gene encodes CDR1 SQVTM and CDR2 ANQGSEA. The V gene end was trimmed by 3 bases and the J gene end by 2 bases; junction bases not matched to a gene: 0. The CDR3 is 14 amino acids. DNA for the CDR3: TGCAGCGTTGAGGGACTAGCGGGAGCCTACGAGCAGTACTTC. Encoded protein: CSVEGLAGAYEQYF.

This chain uses TRBV4-1 with TRBJ2-7; the D gene is possibly TRBD2 (5 bases). Germline V gene data show CDR1 as MGHRA and CDR2 as YSYEKL. Trimming shortened V by 5 bases and J by 3 bases, and 11 bases separated the two germline ends. The CDR3 has 13 residues. CDR3 sequence: CASSADLHYEQYF. The CDR3 nucleotides are TGCGCCAGCAGCGCGGACTTGCACTACGAGCAGTACTTC.

The rearrangement joins TRBV28 to TRBJ1-5, with TRBD1 matching 7 bases. The length of the CDR3 is 15 residues. Germline assignment: CDR1 MDHEN and CDR2 SYDVKM. V was clipped by 3 bases and J by 7 bases; unmatched bases: 9. Here the CDR3 reads CASSFARRGQQPQHF. In DNA, the CDR3 is TGTGCCAGCAGTTTCGCGAGGAGGGGGCAACAGCCCCAGCATTTT.

This clone occurred a few times. This rearrangement joins TRBV12-5 to TRBJ1-5; 9 bases line up with TRBD1. The CDR3 loop spans 15 amino acids. Germline lookup yields CDR1 LGHNT and CDR2 FRNRAP. The V segment lost 2 bases and the J segment 4 bases; nucleotides outside the gene matches: 3. The CDR3 DNA is TGTGCTAGTGGTTTGACGACAGGGGGAAATCAGCCCCAGCATTTT. Amino acids: CASGLTTGGNQPQHF.

The chain combines TRBV7-9 with TRBJ2-1; no firm D call. This CDR3 has 12 residues. Germline V gene sequence: CDR1 SEHNR, CDR2 FQNEAQ (reference sequence). V was pared by 5 bases and J by 5 bases, with 7 bases between. The CDR3 bases are TGTGCCAGCAGCCGCGGCAACAATGAGCAGTTCTTC. Translation gives CASSRGNNEQFF.

V gene TRBV28 combines with J gene TRBJ1-5, with TRBD1 as a possible D gene (6 bases). The germline V gene encodes CDR1 MDHEN and CDR2 SYDVKM. The CDR3 is made up of 13 amino acids. V gave up 8 bases and J gave up 4 bases, with 12 bases separating them. CDR3: CASLGTMNQPQHF. The DNA of the CDR3 is TGTGCCAGCCTTGGGACAATGAATCAGCCCCAGCATTTT.

The CDR3 sequence: CASSEGAFSSYEQYF. The DNA of the CDR3 is TGCGCCAGCAGTGAAGGGGCCTTTAGCTCCTACGAGCAGTACTTC. J is TRBJ2-7 and V is TRBV10-2; weak D call: TRBD1 (5 bases). The CDR3 loop spans 15 amino acids. Trimming removed 3 bases from V and 0 bases from J, with 12 bases in between. CDR1 is WSHSY, CDR2 SAAADI, per germline.

The rearrangement joins TRBV4-2 to TRBJ2-3, with 13 bases identical to TRBD2. CDR1 LGHNA and CDR2 YNFKEQ come from the germline V gene. The J segment lost 0 bases and the V segment lost 4 bases, leaving 7 bases of the junction unmatched. The CDR3 runs 18 residues. In nucleotides, the CDR3 is TGTGCCAGCAGCCTGACTAGCGGGGGGACCCCTAGCACAGATACGCAGTATTTT. This codes for CASSLTSGGTPSTDTQYF.

In this sample, this clone turned up a few times. This chain joins TRBV18 and TRBJ2-5; no definite D call. Germline V gives CDR1 KGHSH, CDR2 LQKENI. The CDR3 totals 12 residues. With 3 bases removed from V and 5 bases from J, the gap between germline ends came to 7 bases. CDR3 nucleotide sequence: TGTGCCAGCTCACCGGGCTCGGAGACCCAGTACTTC. Encoded protein: CASSPGSETQYF.

This rearrangement joins TRBV6-5 to TRBJ1-2; 7 bases align to TRBD1. After removal of 6 bases from V and 4 bases from J, the junction contained 11 bases not matched to a gene. Germline CDR1 MNHEY, CDR2 SVGAGI. This CDR3 region has 15 residues. CDR3 sequence: CASSPLEGAFYGYTF. Written as DNA, the CDR3 is TGTGCCAGCAGCCCCCTCGAGGGGGCCTTCTATGGCTACACCTTC.

The chain combines TRBV9 with TRBJ2-1; TRBD2 might be the D (5 bases). The germline V gene has CDR1 SGDLS and CDR2 YYNGEE. The CDR3 is 14 residues long. V lost 0 bases to trimming and J lost 4 bases, with 8 bases between them. The CDR3 region is CASSVEGGYNEQFF. In nucleotides, the CDR3 is TGTGCCAGCAGCGTAGAGGGCGGGTACAATGAGCAGTTCTTC.

This chain joins TRBV28 and TRBJ1-2, with D hard to call. The CDR3 is 13 amino acids. V was trimmed by 3 bases and J by 10 bases, leaving 15 bases between them. The germline CDR1 and CDR2 sequences are MDHEN and SYDVKM. The DNA for the CDR3 is TGTGCCAGCAGTTTTGTACCACGGTTTGTCTACACCTTC. Amino acid sequence: CASSFVPRFVYTF.

CDR3 sequence (DNA): TGTGCCAGCAGCACAAAGCCCCGCGGGAGTTCGCGGAATGAGCAGTTCTTC. This translates into CASSTKPRGSSRNEQFF. V gene TRBV9 combines with J gene TRBJ2-1; 7 positions match TRBD2. The germline V gene encodes CDR1 SGDLS and CDR2 YYNGEE. CDR3 length equals 17 residues. V shed 4 bases and J 7 bases; nucleotides not matched to a gene: 17.